The 3 T cell receptor beta chains below all came from one sample that was sequenced in a study of blood T cell repertoires in COVID-19. Profiling relied on immunoSEQ multiplex PCR, and the TCRdb table lists in-frame clones only, not all of them. The sample has 140,000 to 150,000 clones, about four fifths seen once. The sequencing sample was made of peripheral blood. These receptor sequences come from a man aged 25-40 years with COVID-19, enrolled during active disease.

The chain employs TRBV3-1 (or the pseudogene TRBV3-2) and TRBJ2-2, with no clear D. The CDR3 runs to 14 residues. The germline V gene has CDR1 LGHDT and CDR2 YNNKEL (reference sequence). Trimming removed 2 bases from V and 4 bases from J, with 8 bases in between. As DNA, the CDR3 is TGTGCCAGCAGCCAAAACAGACCCACCGGGGAGCTGTTTTTT. It translates to CASSQNRPTGELFF.

Note on this clone: The sample carries other DNA sequences with the same CDR3. The V gene is TRBV19, the J gene TRBJ1-1; no definite D call. Germline V gives CDR1 LNHDA, CDR2 SQIVND (reference sequence). CDR3 size: 14 residues. V lost 3 bases to trimming and J lost 2 bases, with 10 bases between them. CDR3 amino acids: CASSITRGNTEAFF. CDR3 bases: TGTGCCAGTAGTATCACTCGGGGTAACACTGAAGCTTTCTTT.

The chain combines TRBV28 with TRBJ2-1; TRBD1 agrees at 10 bases. Germline CDR1 MDHEN, CDR2 SYDVKM. The CDR3 runs 16 residues. Trimming cost V 8 bases and J 6 bases; bases outside gene matches: 13. CDR3 amino acids: CASLTGTGAPRNEQFF. CDR3 nucleotides: TGTGCCAGCCTCACCGGGACAGGGGCCCCGCGCAATGAGCAGTTCTTC.